This entry lists 15 T cell receptor beta chains sequenced from one sample in a study of shared clonotypes between healthy human individuals. Naive CD8 cells lacked CD45RO and underwent positive selection for CCR7, leaving out terminally differentiated effector memory CD45RA+ cells. The method was immunoSEQ multiplex PCR; TCRdb's version includes in-frame clones alone and lacks a portion of them. The sample gives some 2 million clones, about 94% of which show up once; roughly 1.1% is in the top ten. The source material was naive CD8+ T cells sorted from blood. All receptors derive from a man aged 18 to 29 in good health.

The chain has TRBV7-9 and TRBJ2-7, with 8 positions matching TRBD1. Germline CDR1 reads SEHNR; CDR2 reads FQNEAQ (reference sequence). With 5 bases clipped from V and 1 base from J, the junction kept 7 bases outside the gene matches. The CDR3 covers 15 residues. The CDR3 DNA reads as TGTGCCAGCAGCCCCCCCTGGACAGGGTCCTACGAGCAGTACTTC. Translated, it gives CASSPPWTGSYEQYF.

This rearrangement joins TRBV19 to TRBJ1-6; D uncertain. V lost 2 bases, J lost 0 bases, and 8 bases lay in between. The CDR3 spans 16 residues. CDR1 and CDR2 from the germline V gene are LNHDA and SQIVND (reference sequence). CDR3 sequence: CASSIQASSYNSPLHF. The CDR3 DNA is TGTGCCAGTAGTATACAGGCAAGCTCCTATAATTCACCCCTCCACTTT.

The chain recombines TRBV9 with TRBJ2-7; TRBD2 agrees at 7 bases. The junction had 6 bases not matched to a gene; V was cut back by 6 bases and J by 0 bases. Germline loops: CDR1 SGDLS, CDR2 YYNGEE. The CDR3 runs to 14 residues. The CDR3, as DNA: TGTGCCAGCAATAGCGGGCAAGCCTCCTACGAGCAGTACTTC. Translation gives CASNSGQASYEQYF. Full variable domain (missing parts from reference TRBV9 and TRBJ2-7): DSGVTQTPKHLITATGQRVTLRCSPRSGDLSVYWYQQSLDQGLQFLIQYYNGEERAKGNILERFSAQQFPDLHSELNLSSLELGDSALYFCASNSGQASYEQYFGPGTRLTVT.

This chain joins TRBV30 and TRBJ1-1; weak D call: TRBD1 (6 bases). Germline-derived CDR1 and CDR2 are GTSNPN and SVGIG (reference sequence). The CDR3 is made up of 14 amino acids. V lost 2 bases, J lost 6 bases, and 16 bases lay in between. The CDR3 protein is CAWSSQGRMSEAFF. The CDR3 nucleotides are TGTGCCTGGAGTTCTCAGGGGAGGATGTCTGAAGCTTTCTTT. Drawing the rest from reference TRBV30 and TRBJ1-1, the complete variable domain is SQTIHQWPATLVQPVGSPLSLECTVEGTSNPNLYWYRQAAGRGLQLLFYSVGIGQISSEVPQNLSASRPQDRQFILSSKKLLLSDSGFYLCAWSSQGRMSEAFFGQGTRLTVV.

The V call is TRBV15, the J call TRBJ1-3, with no clear D. Trimming cost V 1 base and J 2 bases, with 9 bases left between them. Germline CDR1 and CDR2: LNHNV and YYDKDF (reference sequence). CDR3 size: 15 residues. Written as DNA, the CDR3 is TGTGCCACCAGCAGAGTATCCGGGGCTGGAAACACCATATATTTT. It encodes CATSRVSGAGNTIYF.

A word on this clone: Other DNA sequences of this sample code for an identical CDR3. V usage is TRBV15 and J usage is TRBJ2-1; no clear D. The germline V gene encodes CDR1 LNHNV and CDR2 YYDKDF (reference sequence). The ends were cut back, 0 bases at V and 0 bases at J, with 6 bases in the middle. This CDR3 spans 15 amino acids. CDR3 sequence: CATSRDRSSYNEQFF. CDR3 coding DNA: TGTGCCACCAGCAGAGATCGAAGCTCCTACAATGAGCAGTTCTTC.

The rearrangement uses TRBV5-1 and TRBJ1-2, with TRBD1 matching 7 bases. From germline, CDR1 is SGHRS and CDR2 YFSETQ. The CDR3 totals 16 residues. Losses at the gene ends were 0 bases for V and 0 bases for J; bases not matched to a gene: 5. The CDR3 bases are TGCGCCAGCAGCTTGGCCCGGGACAGTGCTAACTATGGCTACACCTTC. Translated, it gives CASSLARDSANYGYTF.

Note on this clone: The sample carries other DNA sequences with the same CDR3. CDR3 region: CASSLAVSSYEQYF. In DNA form, the CDR3 reads TGTGCCAGCAGCTTAGCCGTCAGCTCCTACGAGCAGTACTTC. The J gene is TRBJ2-7, the V gene TRBV7-9; no clear D gene. The CDR3 sequence is 14 residues long. Germline CDR1 reads SEHNR; CDR2 reads FQNEAQ (reference sequence). With 0 bases removed from V and 0 bases from J, the gap between germline ends came to 6 bases.

The chain joins TRBV13 to TRBJ2-3; the D gene could be TRBD1 or TRBD2 (6 bases each). This CDR3 is built from 14 residues. Trimming shortened V by 1 base and J by 4 bases, and 9 bases separated the two germline ends. Per the germline V gene, CDR1 is PRHDT and CDR2 is FYEKMQ (reference sequence). The CDR3 region has the DNA TGTGCCAGCAGCTTAGTTGGGGGGCCAGATACGCAGTATTTT. It codes for CASSLVGGPDTQYF.

The chain carries TRBV29-1 and TRBJ2-3; no firm D call. Germline-derived CDR1 and CDR2 are SQVTM and ANQGSEA. V was trimmed by 4 bases and J by 5 bases, leaving 16 bases between them. The CDR3 extends over 14 amino acids. In nucleotides, the CDR3 is TGCAGCGTTGGGGATGGGCGAGTCGGAGATACGCAGTATTTT. Translation gives CSVGDGRVGDTQYF.

This clone came up once. V usage is TRBV6-5 and J usage is TRBJ2-7; 11 positions agree with TRBD2. The germline gives CDR1 MNHEY, CDR2 SVGAGI. The CDR3 contains 15 residues. The V segment lost 5 bases and the J segment 3 bases; nucleotides outside the gene matches: 6. CDR3 sequence reads: CASSQGTSGHYEQYF. CDR3 coding DNA: TGTGCCAGCAGTCAAGGGACTAGCGGACACTACGAGCAGTACTTC.

V and J are TRBV14 and TRBJ2-3; 9 bases line up with TRBD1. V trimming: 1 base; J trimming: 5 bases; junction bases outside the gene matches: 7. This CDR3 comprises 16 residues. Germline V CDR1 and CDR2: SGHDN, FVKESK. The CDR3 DNA is TGTGCCAGCAGCCAAGTGACGACAGGGGGTGTAGATACGCAGTATTTT. Translated, it gives CASSQVTTGGVDTQYF.

J is TRBJ2-1 and V is TRBV2; 10 bases fit TRBD2. Germline trimming cut 3 bases from V and 6 bases from J; bases unmatched to any gene: 8. Germline CDR1 reads SNHLY; CDR2 reads FYNNEI. The CDR3 contains 16 residues. The chain's CDR3 is CASSDPASGSPNEQFF. The CDR3 DNA sequence: TGTGCCAGCAGTGACCCCGCTAGCGGGAGCCCCAATGAGCAGTTCTTC.

This chain uses TRBV27 with TRBJ1-1; D might be TRBD1 (5 bases). The CDR3 has 15 residues. Germline-derived CDR1 and CDR2 are MNHEY and SMNVEV (reference sequence). Trimming pared 3 bases from V and 7 bases from J, leaving 18 bases between. CDR3 protein: CASSFRGLTSYEAFF. CDR3 nucleotide sequence: TGTGCCAGCAGTTTCCGGGGACTCACTTCTTATGAAGCTTTCTTT.

The V and J genes are TRBV28 and TRBJ1-1; D call uncertain. Trimming stripped 6 bases from V and 3 bases from J, with 8 bases between. From germline, CDR1 is MDHEN and CDR2 SYDVKM. The CDR3 contains 12 residues. The CDR3 reads CASSPGDTEAFF. The CDR3, as DNA: TGTGCCAGCAGCCCGGGAGACACTGAAGCTTTCTTT.